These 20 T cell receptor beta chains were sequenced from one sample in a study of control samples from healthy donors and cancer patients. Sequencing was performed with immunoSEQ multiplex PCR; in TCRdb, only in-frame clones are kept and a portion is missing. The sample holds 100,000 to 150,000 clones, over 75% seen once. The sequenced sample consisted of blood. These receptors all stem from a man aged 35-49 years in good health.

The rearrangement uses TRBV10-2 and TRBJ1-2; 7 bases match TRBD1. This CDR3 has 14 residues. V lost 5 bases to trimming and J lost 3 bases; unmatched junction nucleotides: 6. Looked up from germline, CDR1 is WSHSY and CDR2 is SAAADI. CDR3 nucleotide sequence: TGCGCCAGCAGTAGACAGGGAAGGGACTATGGCTACACCTTC. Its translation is CASSRQGRDYGYTF.

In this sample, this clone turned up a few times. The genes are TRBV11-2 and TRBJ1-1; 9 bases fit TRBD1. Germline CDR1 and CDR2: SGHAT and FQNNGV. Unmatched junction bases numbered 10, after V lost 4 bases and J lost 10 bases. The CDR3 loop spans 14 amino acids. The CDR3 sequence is CASSSQQGARAAFF. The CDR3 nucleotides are TGTGCCAGCAGCTCACAACAGGGGGCGCGTGCAGCTTTCTTT.

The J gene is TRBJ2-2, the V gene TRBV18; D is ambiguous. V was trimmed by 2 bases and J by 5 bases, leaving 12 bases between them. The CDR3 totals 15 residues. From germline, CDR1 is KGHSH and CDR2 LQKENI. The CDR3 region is CASSPSRVYTGELFF. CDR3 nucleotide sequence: TGTGCCAGCTCACCATCAAGGGTTTATACCGGGGAGCTGTTTTTT. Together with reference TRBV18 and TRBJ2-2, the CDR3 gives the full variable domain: NAGVMQNPRHLVRRRGQEARLRCSPMKGHSHVYWYRQLPEEGLKFMVYLQKENIIDESGMPKERFSAEFPKEGPSILRIQQVVRGDSAAYFCASSPSRVYTGELFFGEGSRLTVL.

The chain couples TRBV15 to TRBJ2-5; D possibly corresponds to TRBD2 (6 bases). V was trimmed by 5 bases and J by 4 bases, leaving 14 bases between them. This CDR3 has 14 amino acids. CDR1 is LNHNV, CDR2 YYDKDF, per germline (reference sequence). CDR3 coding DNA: TGTGCCACCAGCCCCACGGGGGTCCGAGAGACCCAGTACTTC. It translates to CATSPTGVRETQYF.

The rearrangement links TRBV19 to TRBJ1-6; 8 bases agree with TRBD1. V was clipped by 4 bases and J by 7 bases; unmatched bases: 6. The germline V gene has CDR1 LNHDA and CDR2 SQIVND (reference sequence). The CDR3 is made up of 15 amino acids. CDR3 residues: CASSKWTGRNSPLHF. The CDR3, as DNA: TGTGCCAGTAGTAAATGGACAGGGAGGAATTCACCCCTCCACTTT.

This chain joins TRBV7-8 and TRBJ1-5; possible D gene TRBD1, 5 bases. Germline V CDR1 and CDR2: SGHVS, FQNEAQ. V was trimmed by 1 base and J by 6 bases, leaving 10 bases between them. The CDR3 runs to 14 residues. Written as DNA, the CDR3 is TGTGCCAGCAGCTTAGAGACAGCAGGTCAGCCCCAGCATTTT. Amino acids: CASSLETAGQPQHF.

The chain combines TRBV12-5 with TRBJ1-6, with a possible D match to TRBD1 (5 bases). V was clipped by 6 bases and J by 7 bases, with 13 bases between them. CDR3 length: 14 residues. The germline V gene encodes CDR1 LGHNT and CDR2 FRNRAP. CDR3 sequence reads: CASGVGGPNSPLHF. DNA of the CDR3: TGTGCTAGTGGAGTGGGGGGACCCAATTCACCCCTCCACTTT.

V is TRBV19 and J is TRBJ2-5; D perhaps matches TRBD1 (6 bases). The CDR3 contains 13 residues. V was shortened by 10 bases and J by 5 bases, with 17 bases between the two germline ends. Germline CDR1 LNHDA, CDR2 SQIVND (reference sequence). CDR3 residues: CATARGLGETQYF. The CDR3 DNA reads TGTGCCACCGCCAGGGGCTTAGGGGAGACCCAGTACTTC. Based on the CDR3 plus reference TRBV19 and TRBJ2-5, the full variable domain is DGGITQSPKYLFRKEGQNVTLSCEQNLNHDAMYWYRQDPGQGLRLIYYSQIVNDFQKGDIAEGYSVSREKKESFPLTVTSAQKNPTAFYLCATARGLGETQYFGPGTRLLVL.

CDR3 region: CASRAGPSYEQYF. CDR3 DNA sequence: TGTGCCAGCAGGGCCGGTCCTTCCTACGAGCAGTACTTC. J is TRBJ2-7 and V is TRBV6-5; no reliable D call. The germline V gene encodes CDR1 MNHEY and CDR2 SVGAGI. CDR3 length equals 13 residues. The ends were cut back, 6 bases at V and 1 base at J, with 10 bases in the middle.

The CDR3 region is CASSPSVGDRNDNEQFF. Here the CDR3 DNA reads TGTGCCAGCAGCCCTTCGGTGGGGGACAGAAACGACAATGAGCAGTTCTTC. The chain has TRBV27 and TRBJ2-1; 7 nucleotides line up with TRBD1. J gave up 5 bases and V 6 bases, and 16 bases lay outside the gene matches. The CDR3 runs 17 residues. Germline CDR1 reads MNHEY; CDR2 reads SMNVEV (reference sequence).

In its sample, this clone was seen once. The CDR3 protein is CASTREETQYF. CDR3 nucleotides: TGCGCCAGCACTCGAGAAGAGACCCAGTACTTC. The rearrangement links TRBV5-1 to TRBJ2-5; D unclear. Trimming pared 6 bases from V and 3 bases from J, leaving 6 bases between. The CDR3 consists of 11 residues. Germline V lookup: CDR1 SGHRS, CDR2 YFSETQ.

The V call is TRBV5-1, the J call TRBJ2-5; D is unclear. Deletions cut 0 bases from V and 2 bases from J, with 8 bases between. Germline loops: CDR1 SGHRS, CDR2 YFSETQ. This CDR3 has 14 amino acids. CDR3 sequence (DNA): TGCGCCAGCAGCTTGGCGCGCGTACAAGAGACCCAGTACTTC. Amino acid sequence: CASSLARVQETQYF.

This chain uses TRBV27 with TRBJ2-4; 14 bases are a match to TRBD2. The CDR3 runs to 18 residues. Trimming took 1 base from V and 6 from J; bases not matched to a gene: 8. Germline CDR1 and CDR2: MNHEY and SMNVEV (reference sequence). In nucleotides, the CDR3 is TGTGCCAGCAGTTTATTGGGGACTAGCGGGGGAGTCAGAAACATTCAGTACTTC. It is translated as CASSLLGTSGGVRNIQYF.

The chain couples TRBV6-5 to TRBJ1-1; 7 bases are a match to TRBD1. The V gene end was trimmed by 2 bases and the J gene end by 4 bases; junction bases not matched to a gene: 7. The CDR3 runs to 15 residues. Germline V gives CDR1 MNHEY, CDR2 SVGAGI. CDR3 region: CASSYHRGGGTEAFF. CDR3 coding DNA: TGTGCCAGCAGTTACCACAGGGGAGGGGGCACTGAAGCTTTCTTT.

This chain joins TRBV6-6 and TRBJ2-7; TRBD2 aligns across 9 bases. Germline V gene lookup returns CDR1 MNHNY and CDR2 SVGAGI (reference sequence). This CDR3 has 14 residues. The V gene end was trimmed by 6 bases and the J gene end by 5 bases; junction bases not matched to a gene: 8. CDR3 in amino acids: CASRLNRLADEQYF. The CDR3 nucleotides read TGTGCCAGCAGACTTAACCGACTAGCGGACGAGCAGTACTTC.

CDR3 nucleotide sequence: TGTGCCTGGAGTAAAGCGGGGGGGAAGCAGTACTTC. As protein: CAWSKAGGKQYF. This chain connects TRBV30 to TRBJ2-7, with 10 bases that match TRBD2. The CDR3 loop spans 12 amino acids. Germline CDR1 GTSNPN, CDR2 SVGIG (reference sequence). V lost 2 bases, J lost 8 bases, and 3 bases stayed unmatched.

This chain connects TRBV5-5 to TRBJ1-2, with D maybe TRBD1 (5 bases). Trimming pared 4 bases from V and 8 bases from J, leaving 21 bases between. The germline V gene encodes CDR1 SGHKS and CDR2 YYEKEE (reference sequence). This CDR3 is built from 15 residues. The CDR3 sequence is CASSPPPTGDGGYTF. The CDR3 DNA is TGTGCCAGCAGCCCTCCCCCAACAGGAGATGGGGGCTACACCTTC.

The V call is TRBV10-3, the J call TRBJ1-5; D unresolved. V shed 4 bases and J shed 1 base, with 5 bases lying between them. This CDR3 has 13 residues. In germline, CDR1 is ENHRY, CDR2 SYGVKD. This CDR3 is CAISALSNQPQHF. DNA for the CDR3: TGTGCCATCAGTGCCTTAAGCAATCAGCCCCAGCATTTT.

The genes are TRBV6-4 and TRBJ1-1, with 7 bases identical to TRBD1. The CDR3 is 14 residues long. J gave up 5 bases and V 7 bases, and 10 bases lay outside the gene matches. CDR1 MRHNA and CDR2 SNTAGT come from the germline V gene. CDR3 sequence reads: CASTLQGPSTEAFF. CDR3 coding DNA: TGTGCCAGCACCCTACAGGGGCCATCAACTGAAGCTTTCTTT.

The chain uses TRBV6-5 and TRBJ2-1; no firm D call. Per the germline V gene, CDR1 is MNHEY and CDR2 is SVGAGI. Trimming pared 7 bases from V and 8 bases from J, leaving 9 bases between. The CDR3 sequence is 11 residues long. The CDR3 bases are TGTGCCAGCACAAAGGTGGATGAGCAGTTCTTC. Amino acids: CASTKVDEQFF.